The rows below give T cell receptor beta chains drawn from one sample of a study of post-analysis software for immune sequencing data. TCRdb analysed the PCR reads with MiXCR anew, one entry per CDR3 protein. The sample records fewer than 850,000 distinct CDR3 sequences, 40% to 55% being singletons. Sequencing was performed on blood. The receptors shown here come from a girl aged 5-17 years with multiple sclerosis. The CDR3 runs from the conserved cysteine through the conserved F or W. A D gene is named only where the DNA matches it firmly. Not every row has a clone size; where given, it reads once, few, many or a size class.

j_call: TRBJ1-1; v_call: TRBV20-1; d_call: -; clone_size: -; cdr3_aa: CSAKPRGNTEAFF; cdr3_nt: TGCAGTGCCAAGCCCCGAGGGAACACTGAAGCTTTCTTT
j_call: TRBJ1-5; v_call: TRBV24-1; d_call: -; clone_size: -; cdr3_aa: CATSEPGAGQPQHF; cdr3_nt: TGTGCCACCAGTGAGCCGGGGGCAGGGCAGCCCCAGCATTTT
j_call: TRBJ2-7; v_call: TRBV20-1; d_call: TRBD2; clone_size: few; cdr3_aa: CSARALAGVSYEQYF; cdr3_nt: TGCAGTGCCCGCGCCCTAGCGGGGGTTTCCTACGAGCAGTACTTC
j_call: TRBJ2-1; v_call: TRBV5-1; d_call: -; clone_size: -; cdr3_aa: CASSWGRGVEGSSYNEQFF; cdr3_nt: TGCGCCAGCAGCTGGGGTAGGGGAGTCGAGGGGAGCTCCTACAATGAGCAGTTCTTC
j_call: TRBJ1-1; v_call: TRBV29-1; d_call: -; clone_size: few; cdr3_aa: CSVVGPLVFHTEAFF; cdr3_nt: TGCAGCGTTGTAGGGCCGCTGGTTTTCCACACTGAAGCTTTCTTT
j_call: TRBJ2-3; v_call: TRBV9; d_call: -; clone_size: -; cdr3_aa: CASSGSNTDTQYF; cdr3_nt: TGTGCCAGCAGCGGGAGTAATACAGATACGCAGTATTTT
j_call: TRBJ1-2; v_call: TRBV27; d_call: -; clone_size: once; cdr3_aa: CASSLGPEYGCTF; cdr3_nt: TGTGCCAGCAGTTTGGGGCCAGAATATGGCTGCACCTTC
j_call: TRBJ2-7; v_call: TRBV7-8; d_call: TRBD2; clone_size: -; cdr3_aa: CASSLLHSGGLSYEQYF; cdr3_nt: TGTGCCAGCAGCTTACTTCATAGCGGGGGACTCTCCTACGAGCAGTACTTC
j_call: TRBJ2-1; v_call: TRBV20-1; d_call: TRBD1; clone_size: -; cdr3_aa: CSAMTGGRVNEQFF; cdr3_nt: TGCAGTGCCATGACAGGGGGCCGTGTCAATGAGCAGTTCTTC
j_call: TRBJ2-3; v_call: TRBV7-2; d_call: -; clone_size: many; cdr3_aa: CASSLFTDTQYF; cdr3_nt: TGTGCCAGCAGCCTATTCACAGATACGCAGTATTTT
j_call: TRBJ2-7; v_call: TRBV10-3; d_call: -; clone_size: -; cdr3_aa: CAISDLNSSYEQYF; cdr3_nt: TGTGCCATCAGTGACTTAAACTCCTCCTACGAGCAGTACTTC
j_call: TRBJ1-2; v_call: TRBV6-5; d_call: TRBD1; clone_size: few; cdr3_aa: CASIGGDRRYGYTF; cdr3_nt: TGTGCCAGCATCGGCGGGGACAGGAGGTATGGCTACACCTTC
j_call: TRBJ1-5; v_call: TRBV7-9; d_call: -; clone_size: -; cdr3_aa: CASSQFTEGESNQPQHF; cdr3_nt: TGTGCCAGCAGCCAATTCACAGAGGGGGAGAGCAATCAGCCCCAGCATTTT
j_call: TRBJ2-7; v_call: TRBV10-3; d_call: -; clone_size: few; cdr3_aa: CAIKGVGTNREQYF; cdr3_nt: TGTGCCATCAAGGGAGTCGGGACGAACCGCGAGCAGTACTTC
j_call: TRBJ2-7; v_call: TRBV7-8; d_call: -; clone_size: -; cdr3_aa: CASSFTGNYEQYF; cdr3_nt: TGTGCCAGCAGCTTTACAGGGAACTACGAGCAGTACTTC
j_call: TRBJ2-7; v_call: TRBV29-1; d_call: -; clone_size: -; cdr3_aa: CSVVCKTTPPYEQYF; cdr3_nt: TGCAGCGTTGTGTGTAAGACAACGCCGCCCTACGAGCAGTACTTC
j_call: TRBJ2-5; v_call: TRBV12-3/TRBV12-4; d_call: -; clone_size: -; cdr3_aa: CASSNYPGRPETQYF; cdr3_nt: TGTGCCAGCAGCAACTATCCGGGACGCCCAGAGACCCAGTACTTC
j_call: TRBJ2-7; v_call: TRBV5-1; d_call: -; clone_size: few; cdr3_aa: CASSWDRSGTSSYEQYF; cdr3_nt: TGCGCCAGCAGCTGGGACAGAAGCGGGACTTCCTCCTACGAGCAGTACTTC
j_call: TRBJ2-3; v_call: TRBV20-1; d_call: -; clone_size: -; cdr3_aa: CSAAPGGTDTQYF; cdr3_nt: TGCAGTGCAGCCCCAGGGGGCACAGATACGCAGTATTTT
j_call: TRBJ2-7; v_call: TRBV20-1; d_call: TRBD2; clone_size: -; cdr3_aa: CSAKGTSRLEQYF; cdr3_nt: TGCAGTGCTAAGGGGACTAGCAGACTCGAGCAGTACTTC
j_call: TRBJ1-2; v_call: TRBV4-2; d_call: TRBD1; clone_size: -; cdr3_aa: CASSPPRARGGLGYTF; cdr3_nt: TGTGCCAGCAGCCCCCCTAGGGCTAGAGGGGGCCTTGGCTACACCTTC
j_call: TRBJ2-7; v_call: TRBV28; d_call: -; clone_size: -; cdr3_aa: CASSFSWRGNYEQYF; cdr3_nt: TGTGCCAGCAGTTTCTCTTGGCGGGGAAACTACGAGCAGTACTTC
j_call: TRBJ2-7; v_call: TRBV5-1; d_call: -; clone_size: many; cdr3_aa: CASSSSYEQYF; cdr3_nt: TGTGCCAGCAGCTCCTCCTACGAGCAGTACTTC
j_call: TRBJ2-4; v_call: TRBV6-1; d_call: -; clone_size: -; cdr3_aa: CASSEVGGVKNIQYF; cdr3_nt: TGTGCCAGCAGTGAAGTGGGGGGAGTAAAAAACATTCAGTACTTC
j_call: TRBJ1-4; v_call: TRBV12-5; d_call: -; clone_size: -; cdr3_aa: CASGLLGAGLEKLFF; cdr3_nt: TGTGCTAGTGGTTTGCTGGGGGCCGGACTCGAAAAACTGTTTTTT
j_call: TRBJ2-1; v_call: TRBV6-5; d_call: TRBD2; clone_size: few; cdr3_aa: CASRQLSGSSYNEQFF; cdr3_nt: TGTGCCAGCAGACAGTTGAGCGGGAGCTCCTACAATGAGCAGTTCTTC
j_call: TRBJ2-7; v_call: TRBV10-3; d_call: TRBD2; clone_size: -; cdr3_aa: CAIGNGLAASYEQYF; cdr3_nt: TGTGCCATCGGCAACGGACTAGCGGCTTCCTACGAGCAGTACTTC
j_call: TRBJ2-1; v_call: TRBV7-9; d_call: TRBD2; clone_size: -; cdr3_aa: CASSSGGGKSSYNEQFF; cdr3_nt: TGTGCCAGCAGTTCGGGCGGGGGAAAGAGCTCCTACAATGAGCAGTTCTTC
j_call: TRBJ2-7; v_call: TRBV9; d_call: -; clone_size: -; cdr3_aa: CASSKGGGGPYEQYF; cdr3_nt: TGTGCCAGCAGCAAGGGGGGGGGCGGACCTTACGAGCAGTACTTC
j_call: TRBJ2-7; v_call: TRBV7-8; d_call: -; clone_size: -; cdr3_aa: CASSVRDFTYEQYF; cdr3_nt: TGTGCCAGCAGCGTCCGGGACTTTACCTACGAGCAGTACTTC
j_call: TRBJ2-7; v_call: TRBV7-2; d_call: -; clone_size: -; cdr3_aa: CASSLGGRRHNEQYF; cdr3_nt: TGTGCCAGCAGCTTAGGCGGTCGGCGTCACAATGAGCAGTACTTC
j_call: TRBJ2-1; v_call: TRBV19; d_call: -; clone_size: -; cdr3_aa: CASSAAPRNEQFF; cdr3_nt: TGTGCCAGTAGTGCCGCCCCCCGAAATGAGCAGTTCTTC
j_call: TRBJ2-5; v_call: TRBV20-1; d_call: TRBD2; clone_size: few; cdr3_aa: CSASPSGETQYF; cdr3_nt: TGCAGTGCTTCCCCTAGCGGAGAGACCCAGTACTTC
j_call: TRBJ2-5; v_call: TRBV7-8; d_call: -; clone_size: -; cdr3_aa: CASSLGAFRGRGPTIEETQYF; cdr3_nt: TGCGCCAGCAGCTTAGGGGCGTTCCGGGGTAGGGGCCCTACTATAGAAGAGACCCAGTACTTC
j_call: TRBJ2-1; v_call: TRBV2; d_call: -; clone_size: few; cdr3_aa: CASSEYTGTVSYNEQFF; cdr3_nt: TGCGCCAGCAGTGAATATACCGGGACGGTCTCCTACAATGAGCAGTTCTTC
j_call: TRBJ2-5; v_call: TRBV20-1; d_call: -; clone_size: -; cdr3_aa: CSARDHRDTQETQYF; cdr3_nt: TGCAGTGCTAGAGACCACCGGGACACGCAAGAGACCCAGTACTTC
j_call: TRBJ1-4; v_call: TRBV7-9; d_call: TRBD1; clone_size: -; cdr3_aa: CASSLAGQFLSEKLFF; cdr3_nt: TGTGCCAGCAGCTTAGCGGGACAGTTTTTGAGCGAAAAACTGTTTTTT